Shown below are 9 T cell receptor beta chains from a single sample sequenced in a study of blood T cell repertoires in COVID-19. Assay: immunoSEQ multiplex PCR; the TCRdb copy retains only in-frame clones and omits some. The profile covers about 250,000 clones, with about 91% appearing a single time and 6% to 6.5% taken by the ten largest. The sample comprised peripheral blood. These receptors came from a woman younger than 45 with COVID-19, enrolled during active disease.

The DNA for the CDR3 is TGTGCCAGCAGCTTAGAGCTATGGGGCTACACCTTC. Translation: CASSLELWGYTF. The V call is TRBV7-9, the J call TRBJ1-2; D is unresolved. The CDR3 loop spans 12 amino acids. The V end was cut by 1 base, the J end by 8 bases, with 8 bases between. CDR1 and CDR2 (germline): SEHNR, FQNEAQ (reference sequence). Filled out from reference TRBV7-9 and TRBJ1-2, the complete variable domain reads DTGVSQNPRHKITKRGQNVTFRCDPISEHNRLYWYRQTLGQGPEFLTYFQNEAQLEKSRLLSDRFSAERPKGSFSTLEIQRTEQGDSAMYLCASSLELWGYTFGSGTRLTVV.

This rearrangement joins TRBV11-3 to TRBJ1-1; D perhaps matches TRBD1 (6 bases). This CDR3 is built from 14 residues. Looked up from germline, CDR1 is SGHNT and CDR2 is YENEEA. V gave up 6 bases and J gave up 4 bases, with 15 bases separating them. The CDR3 protein is CASSGQGRSTEAFF. DNA of the CDR3: TGTGCCAGCAGTGGGCAGGGGCGATCCACTGAAGCTTTCTTT. Drawing the rest from reference TRBV11-3 and TRBJ1-1, the complete variable domain is EAGVVQSPRYKIIEKKQPVAFWCNPISGHNTLYWYLQNLGQGPELLIRYENEEAVDDSQLPKDRFSAERLKGVDSTLKIQPAELGDSAVYLCASSGQGRSTEAFFGQGTRLTVV.

This chain joins TRBV5-1 and TRBJ2-7, with 10 positions matching TRBD1. This CDR3 has 18 amino acids. Unmatched junction bases numbered 15, after V lost 4 bases and J lost 2 bases. Germline CDR1 SGHRS, CDR2 YFSETQ. In DNA form, the CDR3 reads TGCGCCAGCAGCGGTAGACAGGGGGCACGCTTAGGGCCCTACGAGCAGTACTTC. It codes for CASSGRQGARLGPYEQYF.

The V gene is TRBV3-1 (or the pseudogene TRBV3-2), the J gene TRBJ1-3; 8 bases map to TRBD1. Germline CDR1 reads LGHDT; CDR2 reads YNNKEL (reference sequence). V lost 1 base to trimming and J lost 3 bases; unmatched junction nucleotides: 8. There are 17 residues in the CDR3. The CDR3 DNA sequence: TGTGCCAGCAGCCAAGGGACTTCAGGGGGCATTGGAAACACCATATATTTT. Translating gives CASSQGTSGGIGNTIYF.

This chain joins TRBV28 and TRBJ2-7; tentatively, D is TRBD1 (5 bases). V lost 1 base to trimming and J lost 0 bases, with 13 bases between them. The CDR3 runs to 16 residues. Germline V gives CDR1 MDHEN, CDR2 SYDVKM. The CDR3 nucleotides are TGTGCCAGCAGTTTATCGACAGATTTCGTCTCCTACGAGCAGTACGTC. Translating gives CASSLSTDFVSYEQYV.

This clone was found once. The chain combines TRBV6-2 or TRBV6-3 with TRBJ1-6; TRBD1 is a possible D gene (6 bases). The CDR3 has 17 amino acids. Germline assignment: CDR1 MNHEY and CDR2 SVGEGT. Deletions cut 4 bases from V and 8 bases from J, with 21 bases between. The DNA for the CDR3 is TGTGCCAGCAGTTCGCCAAATACAGGGACCCTCGATTCACCCCTCCACTTT. Amino acids: CASSSPNTGTLDSPLHF.

This clone was counted a single time. The chain employs TRBV15 and TRBJ1-1; D possibly corresponds to TRBD1 (5 bases). The V gene's germline CDR1 is LNHNV and CDR2 YYDKDF (reference sequence). V dropped 5 bases and J dropped 4 bases, with 14 bases sitting between them. The CDR3 extends over 14 amino acids. This chain's CDR3 is CATSGGVEATEAFF. The DNA for the CDR3 is TGTGCCACCAGCGGGGGGGTAGAGGCCACTGAAGCTTTCTTT.

The chain recombines TRBV4-3 with TRBJ2-1; 8 positions match TRBD2. The CDR3 spans 14 residues. After removal of 1 base from V and 6 bases from J, the junction contained 2 bases not matched to a gene. Germline V lookup: CDR1 LGHNA, CDR2 YSLEER. The CDR3 region has the DNA TGCGCCAGCAGCCAAGGACTAGCGAGCAATGAGCAGTTCTTC. Translating it yields CASSQGLASNEQFF.

This sequence joins TRBV27 and TRBJ1-2, with 9 bases fitting TRBD1. The germline V gene has CDR1 MNHEY and CDR2 SMNVEV (reference sequence). V was clipped by 6 bases and J by 2 bases; unmatched bases: 7. This CDR3 contains 15 residues. The CDR3 nucleotides are TGTGCCAGCAGACCACACAGGGGGCAAAACTATGGCTACACCTTC. It is translated as CASRPHRGQNYGYTF.